This T cell receptor beta chain was captured by sequencing in a study of shared clonotypes between healthy human individuals. The germline V gene has CDR1 LNHDA and CDR2 SQIVND (reference sequence). This CDR3 comprises 12 residues. V lost 6 bases and J 2 bases, leaving 6 bases between the germline ends. This clone was recorded only once. The data were produced by immunoSEQ multiplex PCR, yet TCRdb's version contains in-frame clones alone and is incomplete. The sample lists about 2.4 million clones, around nine tenths occurring once. This sequence originates from a man aged 18-30 years in good health. The chain uses TRBV19 and TRBJ2-3, with unresolved D. Specimen: naive CD4+ T cells sorted from blood. The subset here: CD45RA+ positively selected. Here the CDR3 reads CASRSVTDTQYF. The CDR3 DNA is TGTGCCAGTAGGTCGGTCACAGATACGCAGTATTTT.